This TCR beta chain was captured by sequencing in a study of human T cells and chemical hapten exposure. Turning to the study itself: Diphenylcyclopropenone doses were given weekly to the scalps of patients across the roughly 22-week study. Notes on the study in general: Controls formed significantly fewer large CDR3 similarity clusters than expanded TCRs did.

This clonotype occurred many times. The antigen remains undetermined. TCRdb processed the RACE reads anew with MiXCR; each CDR3 protein has one entry. This sample carries approximately 80,000 distinct CDR3 sequences, 10% of them seen once, and the ten largest clones take about 2.5%. Time point given: patch test 2, 6 weeks after DPC sensitization. As for treatment: therapeutic diphenylcyclopropenone sensitization with weekly scalp DPC. Unfractionated whole blood yielded total RNA. Trimming removed 2 bases from V and 5 bases from J, with 6 bases in between. Germline V gene sequence: CDR1 MNHEY, CDR2 SVGEGT. The length of the CDR3 is 12 residues.

This receptor was identified in a woman in her 30s with alopecia areata. Some clones in this sample may be carry-over from other donors' samples. The sample in question was whole blood, obtained in connection with sensitization to the hapten diphenylcyclopropenone (DPC). V usage is TRBV6-2 or TRBV6-3 and J usage is TRBJ1-2; D call uncertain. The CDR3 DNA sequence: TGTGCCAGCAGTTACCAGGCGTATGGCTACACCTTC. Protein sequence: CASSYQAYGYTF.